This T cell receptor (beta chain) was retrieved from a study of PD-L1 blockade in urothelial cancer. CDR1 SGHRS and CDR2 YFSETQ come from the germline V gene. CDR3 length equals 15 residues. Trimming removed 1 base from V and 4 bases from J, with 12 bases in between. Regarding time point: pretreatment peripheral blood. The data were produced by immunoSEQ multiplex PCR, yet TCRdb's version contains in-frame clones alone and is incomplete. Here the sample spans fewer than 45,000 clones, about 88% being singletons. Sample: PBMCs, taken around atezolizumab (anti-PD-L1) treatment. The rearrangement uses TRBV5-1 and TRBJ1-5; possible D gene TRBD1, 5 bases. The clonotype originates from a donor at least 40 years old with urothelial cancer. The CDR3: CASSLSGMSNQPQHF. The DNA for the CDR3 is TGCGCCAGCAGCTTGTCAGGGATGAGTAATCAGCCCCAGCATTTT.